This T cell receptor beta chain was documented in a study of T cells after yellow fever vaccination. This clonotype was recorded many times. The antigen remains undetermined. The CDR3 has 14 amino acids. V lost 4 bases and J 5 bases, leaving 14 bases between the germline ends. Germline CDR1 SGHTA, CDR2 FQGNSA. Study findings and constraints: Any FACS-sorted repertoire could hold abundant clonotypes that contaminate it from the bulk population. Post-booster samples contained most primary-vaccination clones (more than 95% CD4, around 90% CD8).

They built TCR cDNA with 5'RACE template switching, a step that put in a universal primer site and UMIs. TCRdb passed the 5' RACE reads through MiXCR, listing each CDR3 protein once. The sample holds some 320,000 distinct CDR3 sequences, roughly 4% seen once. This receptor was taken from a man between 18 and 29 years old who received the YFV17D yellow fever vaccine. Sequencing used PBMCs, obtained 5 days after the yellow fever booster vaccination. The V and J genes are TRBV7-2 and TRBJ2-5, with D unclear. The CDR3 sequence: CASSSLVRDETQYF. The CDR3, as DNA: TGTGCCAGCAGCTCGCTAGTGAGAGATGAGACCCAGTACTTC.